This is a list of T cell receptor beta chains from one sample in a study of blood T cell repertoires in COVID-19. Profiling relied on immunoSEQ multiplex PCR, and the TCRdb table lists in-frame clones only, not all of them. Of roughly 170,000 clones listed, roughly 80% are singletons. The sequencing sample was made of PBMCs or T cells enriched from blood (not recorded which). The receptor set was obtained from a woman aged 40 to 49 with acute COVID-19. The CDR3 runs from the conserved cysteine through the conserved F or W. The order of the fields is CDR3 protein, CDR3 DNA, clone size, V gene, D gene, J gene. A D gene is named only where the DNA matches it firmly. Clone size is stated in some rows and not others, as once, few, many or a class when expanded.

cdr3_aa: CASRMGGSQWTQYF
cdr3_nt: TGTGCCAGCAGAATGGGGGGGTCGCAGTGGACCCAGTACTTC
clone_size: .
v_call: TRBV6-5
d_call: TRBD2
j_call: TRBJ2-5

cdr3_aa: CASSLGEGNTEAFF
cdr3_nt: TGCGCCAGCAGCTTAGGGGAAGGGAACACTGAAGCTTTCTTT
clone_size: .
v_call: TRBV5-1
d_call: .
j_call: TRBJ1-1

cdr3_aa: CASGSRTPGGVRGYNEQFF
cdr3_nt: TGTGCTAGTGGTTCCCGCACCCCCGGAGGGGTAAGGGGCTACAATGAGCAGTTCTTC
clone_size: once
v_call: TRBV12-5
d_call: .
j_call: TRBJ2-1

cdr3_aa: CASSLEGQRAGNTIYF
cdr3_nt: TGTGCCAGCAGCTTGGAGGGACAGCGCGCTGGAAACACCATATATTTT
clone_size: .
v_call: TRBV13
d_call: TRBD1
j_call: TRBJ1-3

cdr3_aa: CATSREVTSGNEQFF
cdr3_nt: TGTGCCACCAGCAGAGAGGTAACTAGCGGGAATGAGCAGTTCTTC
clone_size: once
v_call: TRBV15
d_call: TRBD2
j_call: TRBJ2-1

cdr3_aa: CASSSLGSSSYNEQFF
cdr3_nt: TGCGCCAGCAGCTCTCTAGGTTCTTCCTCCTACAATGAGCAGTTCTTC
clone_size: few
v_call: TRBV5-1
d_call: .
j_call: TRBJ2-1

cdr3_aa: CSASRDRVLGEKLFF
cdr3_nt: TGCAGTGCTAGTAGAGACAGGGTGTTGGGTGAAAAACTGTTTTTT
clone_size: .
v_call: TRBV20-1
d_call: TRBD1
j_call: TRBJ1-4

cdr3_aa: CAGGTGTGTQYF
cdr3_nt: TGTGCCGGGGGGACTGGGACGGGGACCCAGTACTTC
clone_size: .
v_call: TRBV30
d_call: .
j_call: TRBJ2-5

cdr3_aa: CASRGLGVMNTEAFF
cdr3_nt: TGTGCCAGCAGGGGCCTGGGAGTCATGAACACTGAAGCTTTCTTT
clone_size: .
v_call: TRBV2
d_call: .
j_call: TRBJ1-1

cdr3_aa: CASRMGQGHTAEAFF
cdr3_nt: TGTGCCAGTAGGATGGGACAGGGACATACTGCTGAAGCTTTCTTT
clone_size: .
v_call: TRBV19
d_call: TRBD1
j_call: TRBJ1-1

cdr3_aa: CASRPGVSGELFF
cdr3_nt: TGTGCCAGCAGACCAGGCGTCTCCGGGGAGCTGTTTTTT
clone_size: .
v_call: TRBV12-3/TRBV12-4
d_call: .
j_call: TRBJ2-2

cdr3_aa: CASSLGTSAFF
cdr3_nt: TGTGCCAGCAGTTTGGGGACTAGCGCGTTCTTC
clone_size: .
v_call: TRBV12-3/TRBV12-4
d_call: TRBD2
j_call: TRBJ2-1

cdr3_aa: CASQSGLAGGDEQFF
cdr3_nt: TGTGCCAGCCAATCGGGACTAGCGGGAGGCGATGAGCAGTTCTTC
clone_size: .
v_call: TRBV6-5
d_call: TRBD2
j_call: TRBJ2-1

cdr3_aa: CSASVQMDSGANVLTF
cdr3_nt: TGCAGTGCTAGTGTACAGATGGACTCTGGGGCCAACGTCCTGACTTTC
clone_size: .
v_call: TRBV20-1
d_call: .
j_call: TRBJ2-6

cdr3_aa: CASSSAQGPQEQFF
cdr3_nt: TGCGCCAGCAGCTCAGCCCAGGGCCCTCAGGAGCAGTTCTTC
clone_size: .
v_call: TRBV5-1
d_call: .
j_call: TRBJ2-1

cdr3_aa: CASSAGQGGGYTF
cdr3_nt: TGTGCCAGTAGTGCCGGACAGGGCGGTGGCTACACCTTC
clone_size: once
v_call: TRBV19
d_call: TRBD1
j_call: TRBJ1-2

cdr3_aa: CASSTGRGYTDTQYF
cdr3_nt: TGCGCCAGCAGCACCGGCAGGGGCTACACAGATACGCAGTATTTT
clone_size: .
v_call: TRBV5-1
d_call: .
j_call: TRBJ2-3

cdr3_aa: CASSPGGETQYF
cdr3_nt: TGTGCCAGCTCCCCGGGTGGAGAGACCCAGTACTTC
clone_size: few
v_call: TRBV18
d_call: .
j_call: TRBJ2-5

cdr3_aa: CSASGGDHQETQYF
cdr3_nt: TGCAGTGCTAGTGGCGGAGACCACCAAGAGACCCAGTACTTC
clone_size: .
v_call: TRBV20-1
d_call: .
j_call: TRBJ2-5

cdr3_aa: CASSLGQGIAKNIQYF
cdr3_nt: TGTGCCAGCAGCTTAGGGCAGGGAATAGCCAAAAACATTCAGTACTTC
clone_size: once
v_call: TRBV7-2
d_call: .
j_call: TRBJ2-4

cdr3_aa: CASSFLGTEAFF
cdr3_nt: TGTGCCAGCAGCTTTCTCGGGACTGAAGCTTTCTTT
clone_size: .
v_call: TRBV11-2
d_call: .
j_call: TRBJ1-1

cdr3_aa: CASSYGQGRDYGYTF
cdr3_nt: TGTGCCAGCAGTTACGGCCAGGGTAGGGACTATGGCTACACCTTC
clone_size: .
v_call: TRBV6-2/TRBV6-3
d_call: .
j_call: TRBJ1-2

cdr3_aa: CASSRGTSTDTQYF
cdr3_nt: TGCGCCAGCAGCCGCGGCACTAGCACAGATACGCAGTATTTT
clone_size: .
v_call: TRBV4-1
d_call: .
j_call: TRBJ2-3

cdr3_aa: CASSSGLAGAEQYF
cdr3_nt: TGCGCCAGCAGCTCTGGACTAGCGGGAGCCGAGCAGTACTTC
clone_size: .
v_call: TRBV5-1
d_call: TRBD2
j_call: TRBJ2-7

cdr3_aa: CASSVGTGGRDSPLHF
cdr3_nt: TGTGCCAGCAGCGTAGGGACGGGGGGCCGGGATTCACCCCTCCACTTT
clone_size: .
v_call: TRBV9
d_call: .
j_call: TRBJ1-6

cdr3_aa: CASSHAGQGILHEQYF
cdr3_nt: TGCGCCAGCAGCCATGCTGGACAGGGGATCCTCCACGAGCAGTACTTC
clone_size: .
v_call: TRBV4-1
d_call: TRBD1
j_call: TRBJ2-7

cdr3_aa: CASSLSATGEAFF
cdr3_nt: TGTGCCAGCAGTTTATCGGCTACGGGTGAAGCTTTCTTT
clone_size: .
v_call: TRBV12-3/TRBV12-4
d_call: .
j_call: TRBJ1-1

cdr3_aa: CASSLGPPDTEAFF
cdr3_nt: TGTGCCAGCAGCTTGGGCCCGCCGGACACTGAAGCTTTCTTT
clone_size: once
v_call: TRBV7-9
d_call: .
j_call: TRBJ1-1

cdr3_aa: CASSDRPSVQETQYF
cdr3_nt: TGTGCCAGTAGCGATCGACCTAGCGTTCAAGAGACCCAGTACTTC
clone_size: .
v_call: TRBV19
d_call: .
j_call: TRBJ2-5

cdr3_aa: CASSFSGEGRTQYF
cdr3_nt: TGTGCCAGCAGTTTCTCAGGGGAGGGCAGGACCCAGTACTTC
clone_size: .
v_call: TRBV6-5
d_call: .
j_call: TRBJ2-5

cdr3_aa: CASSPALAARQETQYF
cdr3_nt: TGTGCCAGCAGCCCCGCCCTAGCGGCCCGTCAAGAGACCCAGTACTTC
clone_size: few
v_call: TRBV5-4
d_call: TRBD2
j_call: TRBJ2-5

cdr3_aa: CASSPAGSLGAFF
cdr3_nt: TGTGCCAGCTCACCAGCCGGGTCCCTAGGAGCTTTCTTT
clone_size: .
v_call: TRBV18
d_call: .
j_call: TRBJ1-1

cdr3_aa: CASKPPSAGQGEAFF
cdr3_nt: TGTGCCAGCAAACCCCCTTCGGCGGGACAGGGTGAAGCTTTCTTT
clone_size: .
v_call: TRBV27
d_call: TRBD1
j_call: TRBJ1-1

cdr3_aa: CAISVDRGDTEAFF
cdr3_nt: TGTGCCATCAGTGTGGACAGGGGGGACACTGAAGCTTTCTTT
clone_size: .
v_call: TRBV10-3
d_call: TRBD1
j_call: TRBJ1-1

cdr3_aa: CASFGTGKAFF
cdr3_nt: TGTGCCAGCTTTGGGACAGGGAAAGCTTTCTTT
clone_size: .
v_call: TRBV7-6
d_call: TRBD1
j_call: TRBJ1-1

cdr3_aa: CASSEGDRGFNQPQHF
cdr3_nt: TGTGCCAGCAGTGAAGGGGACAGGGGGTTTAATCAGCCCCAGCATTTT
clone_size: .
v_call: TRBV2
d_call: TRBD1
j_call: TRBJ1-5

cdr3_aa: CASSPQDRGLQQTQYF
cdr3_nt: TGTGCCAGCAGCCCACAGGACAGGGGGCTACAACAGACCCAGTACTTC
clone_size: once
v_call: TRBV3-1/TRBV3-2
d_call: TRBD1
j_call: TRBJ2-5

cdr3_aa: CASSTGTSGSQNEQFF
cdr3_nt: TGTGCCAGCAGTACCGGGACTAGCGGGAGTCAGAATGAGCAGTTCTTC
clone_size: .
v_call: TRBV2
d_call: TRBD2
j_call: TRBJ2-1

cdr3_aa: CASSQRQIISPLHF
cdr3_nt: TGTGCCAGCAGCCAGAGGCAGATCATCTCACCCCTCCACTTT
clone_size: .
v_call: TRBV3-1/TRBV3-2
d_call: .
j_call: TRBJ1-6

cdr3_aa: CASSRYQSTGTGAMNTEAFF
cdr3_nt: TGTGCCAGCAGCAGGTACCAAAGCACCGGGACAGGGGCCATGAACACTGAAGCTTTCTTT
clone_size: .
v_call: TRBV9
d_call: TRBD1
j_call: TRBJ1-1

cdr3_aa: CASSLAGGTGNTIYF
cdr3_nt: TGTGCCAGCAGCTTGGCGGGGGGCACAGGAAACACCATATATTTT
clone_size: .
v_call: TRBV5-8
d_call: .
j_call: TRBJ1-3

cdr3_aa: CSVEDGSKAFF
cdr3_nt: TGCAGCGTTGAAGATGGCTCCAAAGCTTTCTTT
clone_size: .
v_call: TRBV29-1
d_call: .
j_call: TRBJ1-1

cdr3_aa: CASSFGTSGTDEQFF
cdr3_nt: TGTGCCAGCAGCTTCGGGACTAGCGGGACGGATGAGCAGTTCTTC
clone_size: .
v_call: TRBV13
d_call: TRBD2
j_call: TRBJ2-1

cdr3_aa: CASRIRAGLKEQYF
cdr3_nt: TGTGCCAGCCGTATCAGGGCAGGGTTGAAAGAGCAGTACTTC
clone_size: .
v_call: TRBV6-5
d_call: .
j_call: TRBJ2-7

cdr3_aa: CASSYTGQVFEQYF
cdr3_nt: TGTGCCAGCAGTTACACGGGACAGGTCTTCGAGCAGTACTTC
clone_size: .
v_call: TRBV6-6
d_call: TRBD1
j_call: TRBJ2-7

cdr3_aa: CASRIPGGRGYTF
cdr3_nt: TGTGCCAGCAGGATACCAGGGGGCCGTGGCTACACCTTC
clone_size: .
v_call: TRBV6-5
d_call: TRBD1
j_call: TRBJ1-2

cdr3_aa: CASSRTSGRLGADTQYF
cdr3_nt: TGTGCCAGCAGCCGGACTAGCGGCCGATTGGGGGCAGATACGCAGTATTTT
clone_size: few
v_call: TRBV7-8
d_call: TRBD2
j_call: TRBJ2-3

cdr3_aa: CAISESAQAGGTEAFF
cdr3_nt: TGTGCCATCAGTGAGTCTGCGCAGGCCGGGGGCACTGAAGCTTTCTTT
clone_size: once
v_call: TRBV10-3
d_call: .
j_call: TRBJ1-1

cdr3_aa: CASSLGQGGNTEAFF
cdr3_nt: TGTGCCAGCTCACTCGGACAGGGAGGGAACACTGAAGCTTTCTTT
clone_size: .
v_call: TRBV18
d_call: TRBD1
j_call: TRBJ1-1

cdr3_aa: CASSAQGAPYNEQFF
cdr3_nt: TGTGCCAGCAGTGCACAGGGGGCACCCTACAATGAGCAGTTCTTC
clone_size: .
v_call: TRBV2
d_call: TRBD1
j_call: TRBJ2-1

cdr3_aa: CASSLTGGSDTQYF
cdr3_nt: TGCGCCAGCAGCTTGACAGGGGGCTCAGATACGCAGTATTTT
clone_size: .
v_call: TRBV5-1
d_call: TRBD1
j_call: TRBJ2-3

cdr3_aa: CASRGTGEASGANVLTF
cdr3_nt: TGCGCCAGCAGAGGGACAGGCGAAGCCTCTGGGGCCAACGTCCTGACTTTC
clone_size: .
v_call: TRBV10-2
d_call: TRBD1
j_call: TRBJ2-6

cdr3_aa: CASSPAGLRASKLFF
cdr3_nt: TGTGCCAGCAGCCCAGCAGGACTCCGGGCGTCAAAACTGTTTTTT
clone_size: once
v_call: TRBV3-1/TRBV3-2
d_call: .
j_call: TRBJ1-4

cdr3_aa: CASSPIQGNGYTF
cdr3_nt: TGTGCCAGCTCACCCATCCAGGGGAATGGCTACACCTTC
clone_size: .
v_call: TRBV18
d_call: .
j_call: TRBJ1-2

cdr3_aa: CASSSGFRQGASTGELFF
cdr3_nt: TGCGCCAGCAGCTCCGGCTTCCGACAGGGGGCGAGCACCGGGGAGCTGTTTTTT
clone_size: .
v_call: TRBV5-1
d_call: TRBD1
j_call: TRBJ2-2

cdr3_aa: CASSTTAYYSNQPQHF
cdr3_nt: TGTGCCAGTAGTACGACCGCCTACTATAGCAATCAGCCCCAGCATTTT
clone_size: .
v_call: TRBV19
d_call: .
j_call: TRBJ1-5